The source of this T cell receptor beta chain is a study of lymphopenia after photon versus proton radiotherapy. Whole-study results and caveats: Oligoclonal CD8+ Temra expansion after nadir drove photon patients' diversity drop. Under photons, naive T cells and diversity fell while effector/memory populations rose. Survival link was tested only in deceased patients; proton benefit remains a possibility.

As for this clone: The antigen is not known.

TCRdb's copy holds only in-frame clones and misses some; the assay was immunoSEQ multiplex PCR. The sample includes over 20,000 clones, around 88% of them seen just once. Trimming took 0 bases from V and 4 from J, leaving 4 bases between them. The CDR3 length is 13 residues. Germline-derived CDR1 and CDR2 are SGHTA and FQGTGA. This chain uses TRBV7-3 with TRBJ2-1; D is unresolved. The sample here was peripheral blood, taken from a patient treated with proton-based radiotherapy. The receptor's source is a man older than 75 with esophageal cancer. CDR3 amino acids: CASSLTGYNEQFF. In nucleotides, the CDR3 is TGTGCCAGCAGCTTAACGGGGTACAATGAGCAGTTCTTC.